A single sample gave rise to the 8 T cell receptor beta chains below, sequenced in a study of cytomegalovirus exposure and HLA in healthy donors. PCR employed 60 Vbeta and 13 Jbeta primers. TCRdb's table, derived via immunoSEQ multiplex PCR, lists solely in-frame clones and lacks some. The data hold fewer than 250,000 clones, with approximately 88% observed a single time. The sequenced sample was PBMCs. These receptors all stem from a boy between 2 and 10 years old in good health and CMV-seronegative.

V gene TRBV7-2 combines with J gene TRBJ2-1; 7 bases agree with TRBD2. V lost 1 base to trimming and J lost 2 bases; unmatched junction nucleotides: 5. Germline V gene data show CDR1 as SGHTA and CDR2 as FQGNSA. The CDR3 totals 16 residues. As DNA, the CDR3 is TGTGCCAGCAGCTTAGGCGGGGGAGGTCCCTACAATGAGCAGTTCTTC. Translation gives CASSLGGGGPYNEQFF.

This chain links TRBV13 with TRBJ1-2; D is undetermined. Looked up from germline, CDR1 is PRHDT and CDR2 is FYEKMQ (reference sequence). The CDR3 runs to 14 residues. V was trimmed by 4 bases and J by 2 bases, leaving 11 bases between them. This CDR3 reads CASSSFGQNYGYTF. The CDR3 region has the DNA TGTGCCAGCAGCTCGTTCGGTCAAAACTATGGCTACACCTTC.

The CDR3 reads CASSTGFTEAFF. The CDR3 nucleotides read TGTGCCAGCAGTACGGGGTTCACTGAAGCTTTCTTT. V gene TRBV27 combines with J gene TRBJ1-1; D gene unclear. Germline V gene data show CDR1 as MNHEY and CDR2 as SMNVEV (reference sequence). V gave up 5 bases and J gave up 4 bases, with 8 bases separating them. CDR3 length equals 12 residues.

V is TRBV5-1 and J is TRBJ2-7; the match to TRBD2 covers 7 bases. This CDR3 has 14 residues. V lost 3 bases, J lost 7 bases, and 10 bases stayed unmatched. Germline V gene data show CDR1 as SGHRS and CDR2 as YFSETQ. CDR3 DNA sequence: TGCGCCAGCAGCTGGGGGGGACTTTTTGAGGAGCAGTACTTC. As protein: CASSWGGLFEEQYF.

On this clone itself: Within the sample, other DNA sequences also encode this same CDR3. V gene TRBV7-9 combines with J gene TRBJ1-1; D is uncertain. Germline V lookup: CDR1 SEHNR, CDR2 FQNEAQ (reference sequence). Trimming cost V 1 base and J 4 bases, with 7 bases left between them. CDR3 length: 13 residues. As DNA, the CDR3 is TGTGCCAGCAGCTTAGGCGGGATCACTGAAGCTTTCTTT. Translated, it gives CASSLGGITEAFF.

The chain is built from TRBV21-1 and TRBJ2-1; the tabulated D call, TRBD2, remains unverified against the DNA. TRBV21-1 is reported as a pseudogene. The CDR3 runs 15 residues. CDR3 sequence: CASSRRTAGVNEQFF. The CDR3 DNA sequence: TGTGCCAGCAGCCGCCGGACGGCGGGAGTGAATGAGCAGTTCTTC.

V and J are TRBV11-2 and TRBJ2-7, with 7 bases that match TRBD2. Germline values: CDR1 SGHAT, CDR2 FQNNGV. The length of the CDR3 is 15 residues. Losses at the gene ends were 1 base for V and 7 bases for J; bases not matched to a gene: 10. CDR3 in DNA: TGTGCCAGCAGCTTAGTTCGGGGGGTGACGGGGGAGCAGTACTTC. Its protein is CASSLVRGVTGEQYF.

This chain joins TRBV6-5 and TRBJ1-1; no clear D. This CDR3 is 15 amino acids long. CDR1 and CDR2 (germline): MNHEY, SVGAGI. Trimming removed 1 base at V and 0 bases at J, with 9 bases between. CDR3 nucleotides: TGTGCCAGCAGTTACTTCCACAGATTGAACACTGAAGCTTTCTTT. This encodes CASSYFHRLNTEAFF.